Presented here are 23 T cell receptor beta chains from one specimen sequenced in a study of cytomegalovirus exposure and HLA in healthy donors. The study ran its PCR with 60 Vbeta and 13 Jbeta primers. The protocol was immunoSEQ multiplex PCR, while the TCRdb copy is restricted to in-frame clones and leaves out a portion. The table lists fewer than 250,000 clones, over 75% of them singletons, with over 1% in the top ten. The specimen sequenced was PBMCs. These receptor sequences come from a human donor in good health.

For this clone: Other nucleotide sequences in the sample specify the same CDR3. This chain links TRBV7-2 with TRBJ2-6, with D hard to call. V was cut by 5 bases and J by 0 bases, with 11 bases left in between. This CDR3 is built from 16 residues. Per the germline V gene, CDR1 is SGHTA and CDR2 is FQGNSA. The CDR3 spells CASSPRVTSGANVLTF. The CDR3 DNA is TGTGCCAGCAGCCCACGGGTCACCTCTGGGGCCAACGTCCTGACTTTC.

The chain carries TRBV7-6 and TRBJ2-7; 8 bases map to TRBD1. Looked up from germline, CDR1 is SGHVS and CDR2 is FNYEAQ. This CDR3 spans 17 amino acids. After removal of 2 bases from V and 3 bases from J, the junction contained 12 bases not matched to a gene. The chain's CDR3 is CASSLKPSTGEIYEQYF. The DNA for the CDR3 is TGTGCCAGCAGCTTAAAGCCCTCGACAGGGGAAATCTACGAGCAGTACTTC. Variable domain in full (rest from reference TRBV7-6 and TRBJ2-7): GAGVSQSPRYKVTKRGQDVALRCDPISGHVSLYWYRQALGQGPEFLTYFNYEAQQDKSGLPNDRFSAERPEGSISTLTIQRTEQRDSAMYRCASSLKPSTGEIYEQYFGPGTRLTVT.

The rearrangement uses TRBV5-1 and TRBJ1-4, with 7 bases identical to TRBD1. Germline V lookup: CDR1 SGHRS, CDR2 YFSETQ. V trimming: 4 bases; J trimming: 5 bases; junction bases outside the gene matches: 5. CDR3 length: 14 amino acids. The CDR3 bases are TGCGCCAGCAGCCCCACGACAGGGAATGAAAAACTGTTTTTT. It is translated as CASSPTTGNEKLFF.

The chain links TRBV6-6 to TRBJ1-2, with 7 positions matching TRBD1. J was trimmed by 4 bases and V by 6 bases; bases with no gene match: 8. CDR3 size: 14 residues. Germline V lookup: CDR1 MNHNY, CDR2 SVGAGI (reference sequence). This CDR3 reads CASRLTGVGYGYTF. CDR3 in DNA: TGTGCCAGCAGATTAACAGGGGTAGGCTATGGCTACACCTTC.

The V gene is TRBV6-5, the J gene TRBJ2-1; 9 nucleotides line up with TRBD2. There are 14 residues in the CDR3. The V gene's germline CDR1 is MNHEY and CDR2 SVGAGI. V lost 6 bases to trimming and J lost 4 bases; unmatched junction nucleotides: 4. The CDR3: CASRWTSVYNEQFF. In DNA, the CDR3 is TGTGCCAGCAGATGGACTAGCGTTTACAATGAGCAGTTCTTC.

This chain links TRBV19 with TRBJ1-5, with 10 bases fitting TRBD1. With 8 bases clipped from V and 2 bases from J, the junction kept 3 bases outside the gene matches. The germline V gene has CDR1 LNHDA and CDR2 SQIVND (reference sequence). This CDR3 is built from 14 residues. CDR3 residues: CASWDRGGNQPQHF. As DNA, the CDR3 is TGTGCCAGTTGGGACAGGGGAGGCAATCAGCCCCAGCATTTT.

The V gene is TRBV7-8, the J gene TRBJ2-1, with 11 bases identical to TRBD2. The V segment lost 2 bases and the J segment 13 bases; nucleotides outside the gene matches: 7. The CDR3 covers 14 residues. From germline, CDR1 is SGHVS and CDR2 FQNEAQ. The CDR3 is CASSLLAGGRPQFF. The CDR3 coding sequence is TGTGCCAGCAGCTTACTAGCGGGAGGTCGACCTCAGTTCTTC. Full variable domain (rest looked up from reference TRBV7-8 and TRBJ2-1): GAGVSQSPRYKVAKRGQDVALRCDPISGHVSLFWYQQALGQGPEFLTYFQNEAQLDKSGLPSDRFFAERPEGSVSTLKIQRTQQEDSAVYLCASSLLAGGRPQFFGPGTRLTVL.

CDR3 amino acids: CASTHRAGVNPVYEQYF. Here the CDR3 DNA reads TGTGCCAGCACCCACCGGGCAGGGGTCAACCCCGTGTACGAGCAGTACTTC. The rearrangement links TRBV27 to TRBJ2-7, with D tentatively TRBD1 (6 bases). The V end was cut by 7 bases, the J end by 4 bases, with 26 bases between. Looked up from germline, CDR1 is MNHEY and CDR2 is SMNVEV (reference sequence). This CDR3 spans 17 amino acids.

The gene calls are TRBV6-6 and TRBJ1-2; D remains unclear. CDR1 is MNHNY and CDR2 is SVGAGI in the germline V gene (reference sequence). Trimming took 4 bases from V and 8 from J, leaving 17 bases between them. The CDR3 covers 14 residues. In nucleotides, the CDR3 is TGTGCCAGCAGTTCGCCGGAGGTAGCGAGCGGCTACACCTTC. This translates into CASSSPEVASGYTF.

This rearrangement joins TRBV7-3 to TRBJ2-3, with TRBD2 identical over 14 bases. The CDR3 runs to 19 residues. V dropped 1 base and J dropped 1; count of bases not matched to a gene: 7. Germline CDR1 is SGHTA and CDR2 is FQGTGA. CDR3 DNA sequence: TGTGCCAGCAGCTTAAACCCGGGGACTAGCGGGAGATGCACAGATACGCAGTATTTT. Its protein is CASSLNPGTSGRCTDTQYF.

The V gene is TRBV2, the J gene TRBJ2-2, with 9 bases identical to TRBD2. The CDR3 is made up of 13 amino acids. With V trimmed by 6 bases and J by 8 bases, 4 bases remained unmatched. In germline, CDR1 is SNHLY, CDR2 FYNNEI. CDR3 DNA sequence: TGTGCCAGCAGGTTAGCGGGAGCGGGGGAGCTGTTTTTT. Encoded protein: CASRLAGAGELFF. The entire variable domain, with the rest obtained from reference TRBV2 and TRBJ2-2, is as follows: EPEVTQTPSHQVTQMGQEVILRCVPISNHLYFYWYRQILGQKVEFLVSFYNNEISEKSEIFDDQFSVERPDGSNFTLKIRSTKLEDSAMYFCASRLAGAGELFFGEGSRLTVL.

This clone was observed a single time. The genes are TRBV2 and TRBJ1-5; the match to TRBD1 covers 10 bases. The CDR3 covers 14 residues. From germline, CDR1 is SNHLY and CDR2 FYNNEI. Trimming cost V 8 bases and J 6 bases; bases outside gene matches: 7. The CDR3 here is CASARQGAGQPQHF. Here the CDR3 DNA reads TGTGCCAGCGCTAGACAGGGGGCCGGTCAGCCCCAGCATTTT. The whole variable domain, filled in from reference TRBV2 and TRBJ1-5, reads EPEVTQTPSHQVTQMGQEVILRCVPISNHLYFYWYRQILGQKVEFLVSFYNNEISEKSEIFDDQFSVERPDGSNFTLKIRSTKLEDSAMYFCASARQGAGQPQHFGDGTRLSIL.

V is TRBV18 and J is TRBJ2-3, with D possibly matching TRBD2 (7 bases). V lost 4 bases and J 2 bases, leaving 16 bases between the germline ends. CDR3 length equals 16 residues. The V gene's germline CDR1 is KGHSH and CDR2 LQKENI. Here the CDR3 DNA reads TGTGCCAGCTCACGGTCAACAGGGACTACCACAGATACGCAGTATTTT. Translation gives CASSRSTGTTTDTQYF.

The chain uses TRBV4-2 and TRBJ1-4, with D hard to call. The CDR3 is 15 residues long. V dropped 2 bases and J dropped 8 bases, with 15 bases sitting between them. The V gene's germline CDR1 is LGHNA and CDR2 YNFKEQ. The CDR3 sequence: CASSQSGQLEEKLFF. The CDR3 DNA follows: TGTGCCAGCAGCCAATCAGGCCAATTAGAGGAAAAACTGTTTTTT.

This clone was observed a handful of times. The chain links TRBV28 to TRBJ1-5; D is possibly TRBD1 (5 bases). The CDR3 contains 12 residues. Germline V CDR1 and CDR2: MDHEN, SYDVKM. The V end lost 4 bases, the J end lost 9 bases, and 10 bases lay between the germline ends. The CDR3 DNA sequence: TGTGCCAGCAGTTCACGACAGTTGCCCCAGCATTTT. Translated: CASSSRQLPQHF.

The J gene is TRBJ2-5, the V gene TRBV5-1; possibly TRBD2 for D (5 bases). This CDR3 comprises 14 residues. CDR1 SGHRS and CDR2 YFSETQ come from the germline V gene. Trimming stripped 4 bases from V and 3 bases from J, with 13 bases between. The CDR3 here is CASSQWGEEETQYF. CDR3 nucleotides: TGCGCCAGCAGCCAGTGGGGAGAAGAAGAGACCCAGTACTTC.

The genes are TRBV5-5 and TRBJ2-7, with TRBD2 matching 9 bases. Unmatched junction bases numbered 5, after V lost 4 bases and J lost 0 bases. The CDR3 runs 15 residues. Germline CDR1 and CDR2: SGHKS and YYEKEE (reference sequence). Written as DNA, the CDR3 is TGTGCCAGCAGCCTTGGACTAGCGAGCTCCTACGAGCAGTACTTC. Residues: CASSLGLASSYEQYF.

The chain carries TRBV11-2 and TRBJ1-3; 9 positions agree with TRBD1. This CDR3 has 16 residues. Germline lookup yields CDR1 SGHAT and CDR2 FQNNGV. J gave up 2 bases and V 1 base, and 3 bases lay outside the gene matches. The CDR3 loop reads CASSLVQGAPGNTIYF. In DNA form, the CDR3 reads TGTGCCAGCAGCTTAGTACAGGGGGCTCCTGGAAACACCATATATTTT.

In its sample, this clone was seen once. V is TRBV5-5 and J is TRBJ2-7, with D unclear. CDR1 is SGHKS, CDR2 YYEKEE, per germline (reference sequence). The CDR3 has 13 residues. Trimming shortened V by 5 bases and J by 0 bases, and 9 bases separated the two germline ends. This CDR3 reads CASSGPSSYEQYF. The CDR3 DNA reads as TGTGCCAGCAGTGGGCCGAGCTCCTACGAGCAGTACTTC. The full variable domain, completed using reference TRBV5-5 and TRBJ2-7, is DAGVTQSPTHLIKTRGQQVTLRCSPISGHKSVSWYQQVLGQGPQFIFQYYEKEERGRGNFPDRFSARQFPNYSSELNVNALLLGDSALYLCASSGPSSYEQYFGPGTRLTVT.

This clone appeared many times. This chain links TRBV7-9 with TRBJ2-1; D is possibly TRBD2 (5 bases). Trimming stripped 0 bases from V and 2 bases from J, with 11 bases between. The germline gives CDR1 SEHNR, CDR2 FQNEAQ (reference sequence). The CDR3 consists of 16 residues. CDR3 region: CASSLAGERPYNEQFF. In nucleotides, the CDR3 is TGTGCCAGCAGCTTAGCGGGCGAGCGGCCCTACAATGAGCAGTTCTTC.

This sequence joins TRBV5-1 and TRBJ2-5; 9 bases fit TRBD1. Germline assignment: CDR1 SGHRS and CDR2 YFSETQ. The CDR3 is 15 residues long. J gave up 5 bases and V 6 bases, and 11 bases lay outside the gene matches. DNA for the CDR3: TGCGCCAGCACTAGGGGTCGGGACAGGGCGGAGACCCAGTACTTC. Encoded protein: CASTRGRDRAETQYF.

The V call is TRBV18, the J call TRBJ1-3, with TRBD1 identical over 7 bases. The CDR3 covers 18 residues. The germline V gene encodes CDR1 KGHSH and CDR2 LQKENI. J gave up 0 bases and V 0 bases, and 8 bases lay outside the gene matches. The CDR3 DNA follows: TGTGCCAGCTCACCACCTCTCCGGGACAGTGGCTCTGGAAACACCATATATTTT. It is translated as CASSPPLRDSGSGNTIYF.

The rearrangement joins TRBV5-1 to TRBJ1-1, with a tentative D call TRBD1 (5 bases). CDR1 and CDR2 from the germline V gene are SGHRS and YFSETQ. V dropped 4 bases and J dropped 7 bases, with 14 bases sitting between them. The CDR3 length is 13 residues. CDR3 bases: TGCGCCAGCAGCACAGGACCTGTACGTGAAGCTTTCTTT. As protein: CASSTGPVREAFF.